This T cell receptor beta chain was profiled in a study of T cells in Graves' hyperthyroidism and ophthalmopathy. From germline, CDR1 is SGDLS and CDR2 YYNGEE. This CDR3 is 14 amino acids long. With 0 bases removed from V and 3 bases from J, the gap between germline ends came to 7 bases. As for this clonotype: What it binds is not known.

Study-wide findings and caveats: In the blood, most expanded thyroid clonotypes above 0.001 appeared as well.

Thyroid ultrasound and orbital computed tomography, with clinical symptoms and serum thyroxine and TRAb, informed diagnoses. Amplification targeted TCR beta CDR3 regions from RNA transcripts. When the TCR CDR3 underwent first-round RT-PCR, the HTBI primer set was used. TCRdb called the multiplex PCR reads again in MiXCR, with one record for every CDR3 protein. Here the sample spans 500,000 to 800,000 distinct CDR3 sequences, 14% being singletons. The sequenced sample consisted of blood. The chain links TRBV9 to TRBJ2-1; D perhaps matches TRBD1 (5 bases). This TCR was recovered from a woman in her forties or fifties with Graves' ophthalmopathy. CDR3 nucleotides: TGTGCCAGCAGCGTAGACACAGGCTACAATGAGCAGTTCTTC. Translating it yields CASSVDTGYNEQFF.